The source of this T cell receptor (beta chain) is a study of CD8 T cells in Susac syndrome. The RNA input was about 0.45 to 1 ug, and it was reverse transcribed with random hexamers. It was immunoSEQ multiplex PCR that amplified TCR beta CDR3 across 54 Vbeta and 13 Jbeta. TCRdb reprocessed the immunoSEQ multiplex PCR reads via MiXCR and lists one record per CDR3 protein. The data show about 120,000 distinct CDR3 sequences, around 95% seen once. The CDR3 has 14 amino acids. Germline V gene lookup returns CDR1 SGHRS and CDR2 YFSETQ. V trimming: 4 bases; J trimming: 6 bases; junction bases outside the gene matches: 7. Peripheral blood CD8+ and CD4+ T cells were profiled by TCR beta sequencing.

The origin of this receptor is a human donor in good health. V gene TRBV5-1 combines with J gene TRBJ1-5; 7 positions agree with TRBD1. Source material: CD4+ T cells from PBMCs. The CDR3 here is CASSEGTETQPQHF. CDR3 coding DNA: TGCGCCAGCAGCGAGGGGACAGAGACTCAGCCCCAGCATTTT.